This entry concerns a single TCR beta chain. This record belongs to a study of shared clonotypes between healthy human individuals. CD45RO negativity and positive selection for CCR7 defined naive CD8 cells, a population that excluded terminally differentiated effector memory CD45RA+ cells. This table comes from immunoSEQ multiplex PCR, and its TCRdb copy is limited to in-frame clones, with some not included. The sample yields 550,000 to 650,000 clones, roughly 96% seen once. The material sequenced was naive CD8+ T cells sorted from blood. This TCR came from a woman in her thirties in good health.

CDR3 sequence (DNA): TGTGCCAGCAGCTTAAAGGCGAACACTGAAGCTTTCTTT. It codes for CASSLKANTEAFF. The J gene is TRBJ1-1, the V gene TRBV11-3, with no clear D. The CDR3 loop spans 13 amino acids. V lost 2 bases to trimming and J lost 1 base, with 5 bases between them. Germline CDR1 SGHNT, CDR2 YENEEA.